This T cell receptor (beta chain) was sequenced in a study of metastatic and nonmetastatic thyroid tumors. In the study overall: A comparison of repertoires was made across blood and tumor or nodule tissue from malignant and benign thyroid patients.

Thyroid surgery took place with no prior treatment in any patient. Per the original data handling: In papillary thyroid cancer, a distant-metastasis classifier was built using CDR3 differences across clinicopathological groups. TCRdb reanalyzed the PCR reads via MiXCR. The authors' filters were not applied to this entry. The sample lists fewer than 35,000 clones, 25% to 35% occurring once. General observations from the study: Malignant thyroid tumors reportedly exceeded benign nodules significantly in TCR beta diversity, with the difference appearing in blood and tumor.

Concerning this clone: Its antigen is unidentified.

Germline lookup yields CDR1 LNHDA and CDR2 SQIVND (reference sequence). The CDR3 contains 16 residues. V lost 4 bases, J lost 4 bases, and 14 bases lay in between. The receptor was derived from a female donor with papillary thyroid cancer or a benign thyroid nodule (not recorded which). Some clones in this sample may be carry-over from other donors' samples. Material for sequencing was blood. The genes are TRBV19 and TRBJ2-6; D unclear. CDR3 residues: CASSRPMGSGANVLTF. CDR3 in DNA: TGTGCCAGTAGTAGGCCCATGGGATCAGGGGCCAACGTCCTGACTTTC.